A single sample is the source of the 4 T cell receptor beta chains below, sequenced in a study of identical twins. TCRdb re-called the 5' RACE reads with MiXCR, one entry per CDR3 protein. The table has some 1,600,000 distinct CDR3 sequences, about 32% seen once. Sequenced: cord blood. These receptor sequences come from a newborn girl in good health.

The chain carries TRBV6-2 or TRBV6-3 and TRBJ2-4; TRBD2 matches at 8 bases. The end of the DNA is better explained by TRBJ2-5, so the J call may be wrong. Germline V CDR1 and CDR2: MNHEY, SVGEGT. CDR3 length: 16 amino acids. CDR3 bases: TGTGCCAGCAGCCACCTTGGAGCGGGAGCTGAGGAGACCCAGTACTTC. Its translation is CASSHLGAGAEETQYF.

The CDR3 here is CATSDPDRPQETQYF. CDR3 sequence (DNA): TGTGCCACCAGTGACCCTGACAGACCCCAAGAGACCCAGTACTTC. The chain joins TRBV24-1 to TRBJ2-5, with D perhaps TRBD1 (5 bases). CDR1 KGHDR and CDR2 SFDVKD come from the germline V gene. This CDR3 has 15 residues. V was clipped by 4 bases and J by 1 base, with 12 bases between them.

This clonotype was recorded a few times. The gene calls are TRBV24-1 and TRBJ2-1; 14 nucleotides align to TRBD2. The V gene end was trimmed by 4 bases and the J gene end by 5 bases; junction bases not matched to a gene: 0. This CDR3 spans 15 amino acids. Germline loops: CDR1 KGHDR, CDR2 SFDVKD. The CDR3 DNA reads TGTGCCACCAGTGAGGGACTAGCGGGAGACAATGAGCAGTTCTTC. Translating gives CATSEGLAGDNEQFF.

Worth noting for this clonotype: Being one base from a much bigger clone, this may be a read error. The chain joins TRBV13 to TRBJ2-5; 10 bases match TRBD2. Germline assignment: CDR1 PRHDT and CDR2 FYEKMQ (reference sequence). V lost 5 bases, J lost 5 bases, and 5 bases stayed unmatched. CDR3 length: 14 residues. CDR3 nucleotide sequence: TGTGCCAGCAGCCCCTTGACTAGCGGGGAGACCCAGTACTTC. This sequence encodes CASSPLTSGETQYF.